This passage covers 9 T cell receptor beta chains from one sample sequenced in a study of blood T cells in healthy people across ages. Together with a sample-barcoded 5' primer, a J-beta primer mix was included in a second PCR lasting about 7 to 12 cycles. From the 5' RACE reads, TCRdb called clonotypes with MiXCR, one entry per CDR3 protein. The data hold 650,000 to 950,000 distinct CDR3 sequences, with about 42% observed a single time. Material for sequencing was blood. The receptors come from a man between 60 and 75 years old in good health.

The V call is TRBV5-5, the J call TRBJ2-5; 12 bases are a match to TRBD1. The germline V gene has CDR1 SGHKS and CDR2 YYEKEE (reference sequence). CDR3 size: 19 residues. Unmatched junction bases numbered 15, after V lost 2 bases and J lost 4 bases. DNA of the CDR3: TGTGCCAGCAGCTTTAGCGGGCCGCTGGGACAGGGGGCTGTAGAGACCCAGTACTTC. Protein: CASSFSGPLGQGAVETQYF.

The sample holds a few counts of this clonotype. Here the CDR3 DNA reads TGTGCCAGCAGCAGAACAGGGTTTAGCACAGATACGCAGTATTTT. It is translated as CASSRTGFSTDTQYF. This sequence joins TRBV7-2 and TRBJ2-3; TRBD1 might be the D (6 bases). Trimming took off 5 bases at V and 0 bases at J, with 12 bases between the two ends. The CDR3 runs 15 residues. Germline assignment: CDR1 SGHTA and CDR2 FQGNSA.

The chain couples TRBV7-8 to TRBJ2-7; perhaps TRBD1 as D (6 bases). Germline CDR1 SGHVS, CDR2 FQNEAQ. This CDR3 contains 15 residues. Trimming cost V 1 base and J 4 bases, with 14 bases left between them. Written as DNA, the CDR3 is TGTGCCAGCAGCTTAGGAAGCAGGGGATCGTACGAGCAGTACTTC. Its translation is CASSLGSRGSYEQYF.

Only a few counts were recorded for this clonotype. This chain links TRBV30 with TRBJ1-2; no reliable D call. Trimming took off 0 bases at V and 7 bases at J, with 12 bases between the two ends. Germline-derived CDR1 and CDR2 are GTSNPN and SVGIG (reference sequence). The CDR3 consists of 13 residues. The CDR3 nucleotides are TGTGCCTGGAGTGTACCCCCGGCAAGTGGCTACACCTTC. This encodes CAWSVPPASGYTF.

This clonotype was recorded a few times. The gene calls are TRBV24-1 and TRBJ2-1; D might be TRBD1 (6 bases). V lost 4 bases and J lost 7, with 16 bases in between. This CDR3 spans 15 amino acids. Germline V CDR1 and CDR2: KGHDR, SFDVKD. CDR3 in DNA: TGTGCCACCAGTGACCCAAGGGGGTACTTTAATGAGCAGTTCTTC. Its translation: CATSDPRGYFNEQFF.

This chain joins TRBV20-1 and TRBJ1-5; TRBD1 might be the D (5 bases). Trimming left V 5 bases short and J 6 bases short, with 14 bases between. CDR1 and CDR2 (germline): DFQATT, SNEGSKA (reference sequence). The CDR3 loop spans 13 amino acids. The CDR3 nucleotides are TGCAGTGCTGTTCACGGGACGGGTCAGCCCCAGCATTTT. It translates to CSAVHGTGQPQHF.

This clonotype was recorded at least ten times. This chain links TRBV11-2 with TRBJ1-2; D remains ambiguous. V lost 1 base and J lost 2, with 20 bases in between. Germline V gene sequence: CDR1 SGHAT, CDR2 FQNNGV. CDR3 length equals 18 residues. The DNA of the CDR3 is TGTGCCAGCAGCTTAGTAGTACCCGGCCTTGGACGGAACTATGGCTACACCTTC. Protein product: CASSLVVPGLGRNYGYTF.

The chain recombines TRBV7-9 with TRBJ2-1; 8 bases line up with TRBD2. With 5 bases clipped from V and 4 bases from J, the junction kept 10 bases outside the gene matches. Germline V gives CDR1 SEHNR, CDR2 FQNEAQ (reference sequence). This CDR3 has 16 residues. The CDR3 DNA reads TGTGCCAGCAGCACCGCGACTAGCGCGGAATACAATGAGCAGTTCTTC. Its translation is CASSTATSAEYNEQFF.

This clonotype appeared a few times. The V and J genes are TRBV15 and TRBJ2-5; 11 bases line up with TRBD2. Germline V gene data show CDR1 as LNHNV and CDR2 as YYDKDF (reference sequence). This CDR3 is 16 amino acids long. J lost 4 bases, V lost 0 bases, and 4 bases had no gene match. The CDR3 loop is CATSRDIAGGPETQYF. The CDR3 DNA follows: TGTGCCACCAGCAGAGATATAGCGGGGGGGCCAGAGACCCAGTACTTC.